This paragraph reports one TCR beta chain. The sample comes from a study of blood T cell repertoires in COVID-19. Across the study: T cells, B-cell-depleted T cells, or PBMCs supplied cDNA or gDNA.

After removal of 7 bases from V and 7 bases from J, the junction contained 9 bases not matched to a gene. The CDR3 covers 14 residues. Germline lookup yields CDR1 MNHNY and CDR2 SVGAGI (reference sequence). Authors' analysis steps: Amplifying reference gene primers gave estimates of nucleated cell counts. Produced via immunoSEQ multiplex PCR; TCRdb's table is partial and in-frame only. The V and J calls and clone size were taken over from that table, and D and trimming were inferred from the DNA. The profile shows 90,000 to 130,000 clones, about 85% of them singletons. Sequenced: peripheral blood. The sequence came from a human donor in a cohort sampled during active COVID-19. The genes are TRBV6-6 and TRBJ2-1; 8 positions match TRBD1. CDR3 bases: TGTGCCAGCACCCTCAGGACAGGGCAGAATGAGCAGTTCTTC. This codes for CASTLRTGQNEQFF.